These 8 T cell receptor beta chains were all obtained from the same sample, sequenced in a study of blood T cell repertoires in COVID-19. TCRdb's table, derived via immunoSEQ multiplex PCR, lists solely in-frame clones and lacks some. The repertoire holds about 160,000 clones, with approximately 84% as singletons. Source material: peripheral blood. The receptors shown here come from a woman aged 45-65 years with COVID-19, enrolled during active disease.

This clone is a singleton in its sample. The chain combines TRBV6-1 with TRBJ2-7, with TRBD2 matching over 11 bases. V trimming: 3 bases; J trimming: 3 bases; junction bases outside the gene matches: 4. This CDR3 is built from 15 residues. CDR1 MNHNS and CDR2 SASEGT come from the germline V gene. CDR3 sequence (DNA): TGTGCCAGCAGTGAGTCGGGGACTAGCGGCTACGAGCAGTACTTC. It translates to CASSESGTSGYEQYF.

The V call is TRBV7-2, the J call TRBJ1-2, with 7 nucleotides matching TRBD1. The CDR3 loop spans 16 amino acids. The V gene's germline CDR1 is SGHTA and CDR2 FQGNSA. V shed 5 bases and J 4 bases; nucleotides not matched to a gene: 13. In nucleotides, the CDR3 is TGTGCCAGCAGCCTGCTGTGGACAGGAGAATTCTATGGCTACACCTTC. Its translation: CASSLLWTGEFYGYTF.

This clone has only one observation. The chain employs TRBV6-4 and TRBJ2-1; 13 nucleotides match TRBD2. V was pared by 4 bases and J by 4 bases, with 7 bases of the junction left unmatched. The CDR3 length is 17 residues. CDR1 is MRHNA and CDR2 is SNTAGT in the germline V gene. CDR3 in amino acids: CASSVTSGGLLYNEQFF. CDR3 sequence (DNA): TGTGCCAGCAGTGTGACTAGCGGGGGGCTACTATACAATGAGCAGTTCTTC.

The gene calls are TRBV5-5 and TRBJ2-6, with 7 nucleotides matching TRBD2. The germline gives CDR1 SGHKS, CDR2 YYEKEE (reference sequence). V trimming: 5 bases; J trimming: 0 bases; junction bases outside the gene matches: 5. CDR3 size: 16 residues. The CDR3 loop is CASRVGGISGANVLTF. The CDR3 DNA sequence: TGTGCCAGCAGGGTCGGGGGGATCTCTGGGGCCAACGTCCTGACTTTC.

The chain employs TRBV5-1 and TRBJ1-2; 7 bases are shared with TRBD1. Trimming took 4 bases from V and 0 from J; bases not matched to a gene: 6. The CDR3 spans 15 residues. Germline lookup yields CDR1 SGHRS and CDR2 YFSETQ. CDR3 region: CASSRMTGTNYGYTF. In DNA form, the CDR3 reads TGCGCCAGCAGCCGAATGACAGGGACTAACTATGGCTACACCTTC. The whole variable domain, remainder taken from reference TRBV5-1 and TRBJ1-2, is KAGVTQTPRYLIKTRGQQVTLSCSPISGHRSVSWYQQTPGQGLQFLFEYFSETQRNKGNFPGRFSGRQFSNSRSEMNVSTLELGDSALYLCASSRMTGTNYGYTFGSGTRLTVV.

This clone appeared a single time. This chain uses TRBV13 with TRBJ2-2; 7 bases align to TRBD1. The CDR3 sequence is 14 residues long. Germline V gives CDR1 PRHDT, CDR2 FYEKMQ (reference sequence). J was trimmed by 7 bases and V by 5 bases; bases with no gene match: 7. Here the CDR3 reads CASSDEGAGGELFF. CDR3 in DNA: TGTGCCAGCAGCGATGAGGGGGCCGGCGGGGAGCTGTTTTTT.

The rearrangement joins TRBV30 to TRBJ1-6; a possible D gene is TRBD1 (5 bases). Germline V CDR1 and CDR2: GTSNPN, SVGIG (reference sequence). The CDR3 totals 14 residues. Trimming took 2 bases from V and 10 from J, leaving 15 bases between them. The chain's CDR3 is CAWSPPPGISPLHF. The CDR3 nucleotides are TGTGCCTGGAGTCCGCCCCCAGGGATATCACCCCTCCACTTT.

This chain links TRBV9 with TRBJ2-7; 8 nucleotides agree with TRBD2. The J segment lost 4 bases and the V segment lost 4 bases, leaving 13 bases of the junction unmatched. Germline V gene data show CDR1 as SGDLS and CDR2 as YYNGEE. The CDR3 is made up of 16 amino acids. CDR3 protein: CASSSSGGLETYEQYF. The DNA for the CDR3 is TGTGCCAGCAGCTCCAGTGGGGGACTAGAGACTTACGAGCAGTACTTC.